Sequencing of this TCR beta chain was carried out in a study of beta chain features in type 1 diabetes. General study points: For TCRB rearrangement, an influence of HLA type remained unresolved here. In all four CD4+ subsets, TCRB CDR3 length was significantly, moderately reduced in type 1 diabetes.

The V end lost 5 bases, the J end lost 2 bases, and 19 bases lay between the germline ends. Germline V lookup: CDR1 SGHTA, CDR2 FQGNSA. This CDR3 region has 16 residues. This clone turned up a few times. The target antigen is unknown. Averaging around 110 mL, one heparinised blood draw was given by each donor. The whole isolated RNA underwent reverse transcription, so sequencing captured expressed TCRB transcripts. Sequencing used immunoSEQ multiplex PCR; TCRdb keeps in-frame clones, though not all of them. The data hold nearly 350,000 clones, with approximately 8% observed a single time. The source is a woman between 18 and 29 years old in good health. The chain uses TRBV7-2 and TRBJ2-7; no definite D call. The sample taken for sequencing was central memory CD4+ T cells from blood. CDR3 loop: CASSQDSLSTTYEQYF. The CDR3 nucleotides are TGTGCCAGCAGCCAAGACTCCCTTTCGACGACCTACGAGCAGTACTTC.